Listed here are 7 T cell receptor beta chains from one sample, sequenced in a study of T cell responses to AZD1222 COVID-19 vaccine. Sequencing was performed with immunoSEQ multiplex PCR; in TCRdb, only in-frame clones are kept and a portion is missing. The repertoire holds roughly 60,000 clones, around 90% seen once, with 4.9% in the top ten. The sample in question was peripheral blood, obtained on day 0 of AZD1222 vaccination. All receptors derive from an adult in good health.

The CDR3, as DNA: TGTGCCATCAGTGAGTCGAACAGGGGAAGAGACATTCAGTACTTC. As protein: CAISESNRGRDIQYF. The chain is built from TRBV10-3 and TRBJ2-4, with TRBD1 matching 7 bases. V trimming: 0 bases; J trimming: 8 bases; junction bases outside the gene matches: 7. This CDR3 spans 15 amino acids. Germline values: CDR1 ENHRY, CDR2 SYGVKD.

V and J are TRBV27 and TRBJ2-7, with 11 bases matching TRBD1. V shed 0 bases and J 4 bases; nucleotides not matched to a gene: 5. This CDR3 region has 16 residues. The germline gives CDR1 MNHEY, CDR2 SMNVEV (reference sequence). For the CDR3, the DNA is TGTGCCAGCAGTTTATCGGGACAGGGGGTTGGGTACGAGCAGTACTTC. It is translated as CASSLSGQGVGYEQYF.

The chain employs TRBV5-1 and TRBJ2-1, with 7 bases matching TRBD2. Germline V gene data show CDR1 as SGHRS and CDR2 as YFSETQ. The CDR3 has 16 residues. Losses at the gene ends were 1 base for V and 1 base for J; bases not matched to a gene: 5. In DNA, the CDR3 is TGCGCCAGCAGCTTGACAGCGGGGTCTTCCTACAATGAGCAGTTCTTC. The encoded protein is CASSLTAGSSYNEQFF.

The V call is TRBV10-3, the J call TRBJ2-2, with 10 bases matching TRBD2. The CDR3 spans 14 residues. Trimming took 10 bases from V and 3 from J; bases not matched to a gene: 5. Looked up from germline, CDR1 is ENHRY and CDR2 is SYGVKD. The CDR3 sequence: CATLAGAYTGELFF. Written as DNA, the CDR3 is TGTGCCACCCTAGCGGGGGCTTACACCGGGGAGCTGTTTTTT.

DNA for the CDR3: TGTGCCAGCAGCCCTACCGGACATGAGTTTGGTTCACCCCTCCACTTT. It encodes CASSPTGHEFGSPLHF. The chain combines TRBV2 with TRBJ1-6, with D perhaps matching TRBD1 (5 bases). V was clipped by 6 bases and J by 9 bases, with 21 bases between them. CDR3 size: 16 residues. From germline, CDR1 is SNHLY and CDR2 FYNNEI.

This rearrangement joins TRBV11-2 to TRBJ2-3; unclear D gene. Trimming pared 5 bases from V and 1 base from J, leaving 13 bases between. CDR1 is SGHAT and CDR2 is FQNNGV in the germline V gene. This CDR3 has 15 residues. The CDR3 spells CASSLGHKGTDTQYF. The CDR3 DNA follows: TGTGCCAGCAGCCTGGGCCATAAGGGCACAGATACGCAGTATTTT. Supplemented by reference TRBV11-2 and TRBJ2-3, the full variable domain reads EAGVAQSPRYKIIEKRQSVAFWCNPISGHATLYWYQQILGQGPKLLIQFQNNGVVDDSQLPKDRFSAERLKGVDSTLKIQPAKLEDSAVYLCASSLGHKGTDTQYFGPGTRLTVL.

The V and J genes are TRBV14 and TRBJ1-1, with D perhaps matching TRBD1 (5 bases). The CDR3 contains 12 residues. Germline V gives CDR1 SGHDN, CDR2 FVKESK. Trimming shortened V by 6 bases and J by 4 bases, and 9 bases separated the two germline ends. This chain's CDR3 is CASRDKGTEAFF. The CDR3 nucleotides are TGTGCCAGCAGGGACAAAGGCACTGAAGCTTTCTTT.